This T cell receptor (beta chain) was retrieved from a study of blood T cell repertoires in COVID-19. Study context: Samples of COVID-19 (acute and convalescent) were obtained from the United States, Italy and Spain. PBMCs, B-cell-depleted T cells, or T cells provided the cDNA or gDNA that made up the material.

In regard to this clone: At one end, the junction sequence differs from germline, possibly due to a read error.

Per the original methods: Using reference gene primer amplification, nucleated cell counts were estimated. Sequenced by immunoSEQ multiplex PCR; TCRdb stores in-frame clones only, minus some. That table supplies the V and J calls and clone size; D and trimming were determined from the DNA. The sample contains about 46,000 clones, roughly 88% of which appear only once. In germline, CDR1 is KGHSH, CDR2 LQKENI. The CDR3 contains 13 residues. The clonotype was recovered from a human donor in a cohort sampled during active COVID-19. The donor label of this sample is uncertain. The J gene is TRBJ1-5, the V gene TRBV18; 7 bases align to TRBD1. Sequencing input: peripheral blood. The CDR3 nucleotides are TGTGCCAGCTCCCCACAGGGGCGGACGCCCCAGCATTTT. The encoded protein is CASSPQGRTPQHF.